This is a list of T cell receptor beta chains from one sample in a study of T cell repertoires in cytomegalovirus infection. A single record per CDR3 protein comes from TCRdb applying MiXCR to the reads. The table lists about 89,000 distinct CDR3 sequences, about 29% of them singletons. These TCRs are of unknown antigen specificity. Sequencing used CD8+ T cells from cultured PBMCs, obtained from culture after CMV antigen stimulation. Receptors were obtained from a human donor in good health (CMV status not recorded). Some clones in this sample may be carry-over from other donors' samples. Both conserved end residues are part of each CDR3. Fields, in order: CDR3 length, clone size, V gene, D gene, J gene, CDR3 DNA, CDR3 protein. The D gene is left open where the match is weak. Where a row states a size, it is once, few, many or the class of an expanded clone; other rows omit it.

cdr3_length: 10; clone_size: NA; v_call: TRBV19; d_call: NA; j_call: TRBJ1-2; cdr3_nt: TGTGCCAGTCATCTAAATGGCTACACCTTC; cdr3_aa: CASHLNGYTF
cdr3_length: 14; clone_size: few; v_call: TRBV7-8; d_call: NA; j_call: TRBJ1-1; cdr3_nt: TGTGCCAGCAGCTTAACCAGGGTGAACACTGAAGCTTTCTTT; cdr3_aa: CASSLTRVNTEAFF
cdr3_length: 14; clone_size: many; v_call: TRBV7-2; d_call: NA; j_call: TRBJ1-6; cdr3_nt: TGTGCCAGCAGCGACCCAGGCCGGGGGACACCCCTCCACTTT; cdr3_aa: CASSDPGRGTPLHF
cdr3_length: 16; clone_size: NA; v_call: TRBV30; d_call: TRBD2; j_call: TRBJ2-1; cdr3_nt: TGTGCCTGGAGTCCGGGACTAGCGGGGTTCTACAATGAGCAGTTCTTC; cdr3_aa: CAWSPGLAGFYNEQFF
cdr3_length: 15; clone_size: few; v_call: TRBV6-1; d_call: TRBD1; j_call: TRBJ1-6; cdr3_nt: TGTGCCAGCAGAACGGGACAGGGGGCTTCTACACCCCTCCACTTT; cdr3_aa: CASRTGQGASTPLHF
cdr3_length: 14; clone_size: once; v_call: TRBV27; d_call: NA; j_call: TRBJ1-1; cdr3_nt: TGTGCCAGCAGTTTATCGGCGGCGAACACTGAAGCTTTCTTT; cdr3_aa: CASSLSAANTEAFF
cdr3_length: 14; clone_size: few; v_call: TRBV2; d_call: NA; j_call: TRBJ2-3; cdr3_nt: TGTGCCAGCAGTGAGGGGAGCAGCACAGATACGCAGTATTTT; cdr3_aa: CASSEGSSTDTQYF
cdr3_length: 15; clone_size: few; v_call: TRBV7-9; d_call: NA; j_call: TRBJ2-5; cdr3_nt: TGTGCCAGCAGCTTAGGGCAGTTGTCGCAAGAGACCCAGTACTTC; cdr3_aa: CASSLGQLSQETQYF
cdr3_length: 13; clone_size: few; v_call: TRBV27; d_call: TRBD2; j_call: TRBJ2-7; cdr3_nt: TGTGCCAGCAGCTGGGGAGGGGCGGCCGAGCAGTACTTC; cdr3_aa: CASSWGGAAEQYF
cdr3_length: 14; clone_size: NA; v_call: TRBV2; d_call: TRBD2; j_call: TRBJ2-2; cdr3_nt: TGTGCCAGCGCGGGGGGAGTAAACACCGGGGAGCTGTTTTTT; cdr3_aa: CASAGGVNTGELFF
cdr3_length: 15; clone_size: NA; v_call: TRBV20-1; d_call: NA; j_call: TRBJ1-6; cdr3_nt: TGCAGTGCTAGACCCACCCCGGGGCTGAATTCACCCCTCCACTTT; cdr3_aa: CSARPTPGLNSPLHF
cdr3_length: 16; clone_size: NA; v_call: TRBV7-8; d_call: TRBD1; j_call: TRBJ2-2; cdr3_nt: TGTGCCAGCAGCCGATCCGGGACAGGGGTCACCGGGGAGCTGTTTTTT; cdr3_aa: CASSRSGTGVTGELFF
cdr3_length: 15; clone_size: NA; v_call: TRBV28; d_call: NA; j_call: TRBJ1-1; cdr3_nt: TGTGCCAGCAGGACGGGAGAGGGGTCGGCCACTGAAGCTTTCTTT; cdr3_aa: CASRTGEGSATEAFF
cdr3_length: 12; clone_size: NA; v_call: TRBV7-8; d_call: NA; j_call: TRBJ1-5; cdr3_nt: TGTGCCAGCAGCTTAGGGGATCAGCCCCAGCATTTT; cdr3_aa: CASSLGDQPQHF
cdr3_length: 14; clone_size: NA; v_call: TRBV27; d_call: NA; j_call: TRBJ1-2; cdr3_nt: TGTGCCAGCAGTTTATCGGCAGGTGGGGTTGGCTACACCTTC; cdr3_aa: CASSLSAGGVGYTF
cdr3_length: 16; clone_size: NA; v_call: TRBV7-3; d_call: NA; j_call: TRBJ1-2; cdr3_nt: TGTGCCAGCAGCTTCCCGTCGGACGGGACTAACTATGTCTACACCTTC; cdr3_aa: CASSFPSDGTNYVYTF
cdr3_length: 13; clone_size: many; v_call: TRBV2; d_call: NA; j_call: TRBJ2-5; cdr3_nt: TGTGCCAGCAGTGAAAGGGAAAGCGAGACCCAGTACTTC; cdr3_aa: CASSERESETQYF
cdr3_length: 17; clone_size: NA; v_call: TRBV7-6; d_call: TRBD1; j_call: TRBJ2-3; cdr3_nt: TGTGCCAGCACCGAACCCCGACTACAGGGGGAAATCCATACGCAGTATTTT; cdr3_aa: CASTEPRLQGEIHTQYF
cdr3_length: 13; clone_size: few; v_call: TRBV7-6; d_call: NA; j_call: TRBJ2-7; cdr3_nt: TGTGCCAGCAGCTTAAATTTTCGCTACGAGCAGTACTTC; cdr3_aa: CASSLNFRYEQYF
cdr3_length: 16; clone_size: many; v_call: TRBV12-3/TRBV12-4; d_call: TRBD1; j_call: TRBJ2-2; cdr3_nt: TGTGCCAGCAGCCCTTACCAGACAGGGGTTGCCGGGGAGCTGTTTTTT; cdr3_aa: CASSPYQTGVAGELFF
cdr3_length: 14; clone_size: NA; v_call: TRBV12-3/TRBV12-4; d_call: NA; j_call: TRBJ1-1; cdr3_nt: TGTGCCAGCAGTCTCGGAGCGATGAACACTGAAGCTTTCTTT; cdr3_aa: CASSLGAMNTEAFF
cdr3_length: 18; clone_size: NA; v_call: TRBV4-2; d_call: TRBD2; j_call: TRBJ2-3; cdr3_nt: TGTGCCAGCAGCCAAGGGACTAGCGGGGGATTCAGCACAGATACGCAGTATTTT; cdr3_aa: CASSQGTSGGFSTDTQYF